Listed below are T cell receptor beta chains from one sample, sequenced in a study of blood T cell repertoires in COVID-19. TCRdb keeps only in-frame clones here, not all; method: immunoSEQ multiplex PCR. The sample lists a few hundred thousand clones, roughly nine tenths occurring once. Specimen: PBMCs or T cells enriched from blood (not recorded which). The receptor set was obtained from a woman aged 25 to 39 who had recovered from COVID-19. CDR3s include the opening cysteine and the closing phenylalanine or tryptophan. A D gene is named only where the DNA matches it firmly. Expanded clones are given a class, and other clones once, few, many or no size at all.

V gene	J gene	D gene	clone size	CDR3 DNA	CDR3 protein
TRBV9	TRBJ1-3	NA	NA	TGTGCCAGCAGCCGTAACAGGGGAAACACCATATATTTT	CASSRNRGNTIYF
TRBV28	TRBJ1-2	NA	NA	TGTGCCAGCAGTTTCGGGAGCAGGTTCGGTGGCTACACCTTC	CASSFGSRFGGYTF
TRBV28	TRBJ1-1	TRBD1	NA	TGTGCCAGCAGTTGGACAGGGGACACTGAAGCTTTCTTT	CASSWTGDTEAFF
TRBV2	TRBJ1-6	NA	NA	TGTGCCAGCAGTTACCTAGGGGGAAATAATTCACCCCTCCACTTT	CASSYLGGNNSPLHF
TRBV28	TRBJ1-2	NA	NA	TGTGCCAGCAGTGACAGCTATGGCTACACCTTC	CASSDSYGYTF
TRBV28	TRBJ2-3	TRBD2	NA	TGTGCCAGTCTCGCGGACAGTCGGCCCTCTAGCGGGAGGGATACGCAGTATTTT	CASLADSRPSSGRDTQYF
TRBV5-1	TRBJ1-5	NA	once	TGCGCCAGCAGCTTGTCAGGGCTAATCAATCAGCCCCAGCATTTT	CASSLSGLINQPQHF
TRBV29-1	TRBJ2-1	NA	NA	TGCAGCTTCGGGGACTACAATGAGCAGTTCTTC	CSFGDYNEQFF
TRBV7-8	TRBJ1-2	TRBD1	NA	TGTGCCAGCAGCGTCGGGACAGGGGGCGGCAATGGCTACACCTTC	CASSVGTGGGNGYTF
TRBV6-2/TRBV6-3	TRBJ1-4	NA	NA	TGTGCCAGCAGTTACTCTAGAGCGGAAAAACTGTTTTTT	CASSYSRAEKLFF
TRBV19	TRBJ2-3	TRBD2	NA	TGTGCCAGTCGACTAGCGGGGGCCACAGATACGCAGTATTTT	CASRLAGATDTQYF